This is a list of T cell receptor beta chains from one sample in a study of T cells after yellow fever vaccination. TCRdb processed the 5' RACE reads anew with MiXCR; each CDR3 protein has one entry. Found here are 350,000 or so distinct CDR3 sequences, around 8.1% of them singletons; the top ten hold around 17%. The sample consisted of PBMCs, taken around 45 days after the first yellow fever vaccination. The receptors here all came from a man younger than 35 who received the YFV17D yellow fever vaccine. The CDR3 runs from the conserved cysteine through the conserved F or W. The D gene is left open where the match is weak. A clone size is listed for some rows: how often the clone was seen (once, few, many), or a class if it is expanded.

clone size,J gene,D gene,V gene,CDR3 DNA,CDR3 protein
NA,TRBJ2-7,NA,TRBV5-4,TGTGCCAGCAGCGGCGGGACCCAGGGGTTCTACGAGCAGTACTTC,CASSGGTQGFYEQYF
few,TRBJ2-7,NA,TRBV4-3,TGCGCCAGCAGCCATCTGACCGGGACCCCTGAGCAGTACTTC,CASSHLTGTPEQYF
few,TRBJ2-1,TRBD1,TRBV4-2,TGTGCCAGCAGCCAATCGAAGACAGGGAACAATGAGCAGTTCTTC,CASSQSKTGNNEQFF
many,TRBJ2-3,NA,TRBV5-1,TGCGCCAGCAGCTTCACCCACAGCACAGATACGCAGTATTTT,CASSFTHSTDTQYF
many,TRBJ2-1,TRBD2,TRBV6-2/TRBV6-3,TGTGCCAGCAGCCACTACCCTTCCAGCGGGGGGGCTAATGAGCAGTTCTTC,CASSHYPSSGGANEQFF
NA,TRBJ2-2,NA,TRBV4-3,TGCGCCAGCAGCCCCGATGCCTCGGGAACGAACACCGGGGAGCTGTTTTTT,CASSPDASGTNTGELFF
many,TRBJ1-5,TRBD1,TRBV18,TGTGCCAGCTCACTGGACAGGGGGCATCAACAGCCCCAGCATTTT,CASSLDRGHQQPQHF
NA,TRBJ1-1,NA,TRBV10-3,TGTGCCATCAGGGGACCCTTCTACACTGAAGCTTTCTTT,CAIRGPFYTEAFF
NA,TRBJ1-5,NA,TRBV20-1,TGCAGTGCTAGAGGCGGGACGAGGGATCAGCCCCAGCATTTT,CSARGGTRDQPQHF
few,TRBJ2-5,NA,TRBV5-1,TGCGCCAGCAGCTTGGAACGACTACAAGAGACCCAGTACTTC,CASSLERLQETQYF
few,TRBJ2-5,NA,TRBV20-1,TGCAGTGCTCAACCCTCCGGCGTCTGGGCAGATCCATCGATCATTCAAGAGACCCAGTACTTC,CSAQPSGVWADPSIIQETQYF